Listed below are T cell receptor beta chains from one sample, sequenced in a study of CD8 T cells in ankylosing spondylitis. TCRdb re-analysed the 5' RACE reads in MiXCR, keeping a single row per CDR3 protein. Seen here are about 230,000 distinct CDR3 sequences, 8% to 9% observed once, and the top ten hold approximately 4.8%. Input material: blood, either unsorted or a sorted T cell fraction (not recorded which). Source of these receptors: a female donor with ankylosing spondylitis or in good health (not recorded which). Each CDR3 is given with its conserved first and last residue. The D gene is left open where the match is weak. A clone size is listed for some rows: how often the clone was seen (once, few, many), or a class if it is expanded.

>.|TRBV11-2|TRBJ2-2|TRBD2
CASSISGTSGRSTGELFF
TGTGCCAGCAGCATATCCGGGACTAGCGGGAGGAGTACCGGGGAGCTGTTTTTT
>many|TRBV20-1|TRBJ2-7|TRBD1
CSARTGGKYEQYF
TGCAGTGCCAGGACAGGGGGCAAGTACGAGCAGTACTTC
>many|TRBV15|TRBJ1-5|.
CATSRFRGVSNQPQHF
TGTGCCACCAGCAGATTCAGGGGAGTGAGCAATCAGCCCCAGCATTTT
>many|TRBV12-3/TRBV12-4|TRBJ2-7|TRBD2
CASSFGTSGSGEQYF
TGTGCCAGCAGTTTTGGGACTAGCGGGAGTGGCGAGCAGTACTTC
>many|TRBV6-6|TRBJ1-2|.
CASTLSENYGYTF
TGTGCCAGCACACTTTCGGAGAACTATGGCTACACCTTC
>few|TRBV7-2|TRBJ1-5|.
CASSLDTGNSNQPQHF
TGTGCCAGCAGCTTAGATACAGGCAATAGCAATCAGCCCCAGCATTTT
>few|TRBV11-2|TRBJ2-7|TRBD2
CASSLRPALLAASYEQYF
TGTGCCAGCAGCTTAAGACCAGCGCTTCTAGCGGCCTCCTACGAGCAGTACTTC
>many|TRBV20-1|TRBJ2-1|.
CSARGDRTATYNEQFF
TGCAGTGCTAGAGGAGATCGGACGGCAACCTACAATGAGCAGTTCTTC
>.|TRBV4-3|TRBJ2-7|.
CASSQDPTGREQYF
TGCGCCAGCAGCCAAGATCCCACAGGGAGGGAGCAGTACTTC
>many|TRBV28|TRBJ2-7|.
CASRQGGDRYEQYF
TGTGCCAGCAGACAGGGGGGGGACCGCTACGAGCAGTACTTC
>many|TRBV10-3|TRBJ2-7|.
CAVQPAAEFYEQYF
TGTGCCGTACAGCCGGCTGCTGAATTCTACGAGCAGTACTTC
>many|TRBV2|TRBJ1-1|.
CASSEGLANTEAFF
TGTGCCAGCAGTGAGGGCCTGGCGAACACTGAAGCTTTCTTT
>few|TRBV25-1|TRBJ2-1|TRBD1
CASYDRGFLGNEQFF
TGTGCCAGCTACGACAGGGGATTCTTGGGAAATGAGCAGTTCTTC
>many|TRBV20-1|TRBJ1-3|.
CSAKVLTGNTIYF
TGCAGTGCTAAGGTTTTGACTGGAAACACCATATATTTT
>many|TRBV29-1|TRBJ2-7|TRBD1
CSVQQGDEQYF
TGCAGCGTCCAACAGGGGGACGAGCAGTACTTC
>many|TRBV6-1|TRBJ1-2|TRBD1
CASSPSRGAKGYTF
TGTGCCAGCAGTCCTTCCAGGGGGGCGAAGGGCTACACCTTC
>many|TRBV7-2|TRBJ2-3|.
CASSLGTRTDTQYF
TGTGCCAGCAGCTTAGGTACCCGCACAGATACGCAGTATTTT
>many|TRBV13|TRBJ2-7|.
CASRRSGGTYEQYF
TGTGCCAGCAGACGGTCAGGGGGGACCTACGAGCAGTACTTC
>.|TRBV29-1|TRBJ2-2|.
CSVGGRHTGELFF
TGCAGCGTAGGGGGGCGACACACCGGGGAGCTGTTTTTT
>many|TRBV29-1|TRBJ1-2|.
CSVDRQNYGYTF
TGCAGCGTTGATCGGCAGAACTATGGCTACACCTTC
>many|TRBV5-5|TRBJ2-7|.
CASSRDYFSYEQYF
TGTGCCAGCAGCCGTGACTACTTTTCCTACGAGCAGTACTTC
>many|TRBV19|TRBJ2-6|TRBD1
CASRSGTVHSGANVLTF
TGTGCCAGTAGGTCCGGGACAGTTCACTCTGGGGCCAACGTCCTGACTTTC
>many|TRBV7-2|TRBJ2-7|TRBD2
CASSLAPSGTAYEQYF
TGTGCCAGCAGCTTAGCCCCTAGCGGGACTGCCTACGAGCAGTACTTC
>.|TRBV7-6|TRBJ1-4|TRBD1
CASSLGQGKEKLFF
TGTGCCAGCAGCTTAGGACAGGGAAAAGAAAAACTGTTTTTT
>few|TRBV20-1|TRBJ1-1|.
CTQGDRAGNTEAFF
TGCACCCAAGGGGACCGCGCCGGTAACACTGAAGCTTTCTTT
>many|TRBV5-6|TRBJ2-1|.
CASSLMGLGDEQFF
TGTGCCAGCAGCTTGATGGGCCTGGGCGATGAGCAGTTCTTC
>many|TRBV5-5|TRBJ2-2|.
CASSFAPTGELFF
TGTGCCAGCAGCTTTGCCCCGACCGGGGAGCTGTTTTTT
>many|TRBV20-1|TRBJ2-7|.
CSATPAGGFYEQYF
TGCAGTGCTACCCCTGCTGGCGGATTCTACGAGCAGTACTTC
>many|TRBV11-2|TRBJ1-2|.
CASTQEAAGGYTF
TGTGCCAGCACCCAGGAGGCAGCGGGTGGCTACACCTTC
>few|TRBV7-9|TRBJ1-1|.
CASRRGPGGAEAFF
TGTGCCAGCAGGAGGGGCCCGGGTGGTGCTGAAGCTTTCTTT
>many|TRBV6-5|TRBJ2-1|TRBD1
CASSSPHRGSYNEQFF
TGTGCCAGCAGTTCTCCACACAGGGGGTCCTACAATGAGCAGTTCTTC
>many|TRBV6-2/TRBV6-3|TRBJ2-7|.
CATTPTGRVYEQYF
TGTGCCACTACACCGACCGGCCGAGTTTACGAGCAGTACTTC
>many|TRBV12-3/TRBV12-4|TRBJ1-5|.
CASRSTANQPQHF
TGTGCCAGCAGGTCGACAGCTAATCAGCCCCAGCATTTT
>many|TRBV9|TRBJ2-2|.
CASSVRTNSGTGELFF
TGTGCCAGCAGCGTCCGGACGAATTCGGGCACCGGGGAGCTGTTTTTT
>few|TRBV7-8|TRBJ2-4|.
CASSLVGGAAKNIQYF
TGTGCCAGCAGCTTAGTGGGGGGCGCTGCCAAAAACATTCAGTACTTC
>many|TRBV20-1|TRBJ2-1|TRBD2
CSAGGSGAERNEQFF
TGCAGTGCGGGGGGTAGCGGGGCAGAACGGAATGAGCAGTTCTTC
>many|TRBV4-2|TRBJ2-1|TRBD2
CASSPEREDYNEQFF
TGTGCCAGCAGTCCGGAGCGGGAGGACTACAATGAGCAGTTCTTC
>many|TRBV24-1|TRBJ1-2|.
CATSDKDGYTF
TGTGCCACCAGTGATAAGGATGGCTACACCTTC
>many|TRBV6-1|TRBJ2-1|TRBD2
CASSPSGSYNEQFF
TGCGCCAGCAGCCCTAGCGGGAGCTACAATGAGCAGTTCTTC
>many|TRBV15|TRBJ2-1|TRBD2
CATSRDSGRWYEQFF
TGTGCCACCAGCAGAGATAGCGGGAGGTGGTATGAGCAGTTCTTC
>many|TRBV25-1|TRBJ2-5|.
CASSEEGGAGETQYF
TGTGCCAGCAGTGAAGAGGGGGGGGCTGGGGAGACCCAGTACTTC
>many|TRBV5-1|TRBJ1-2|.
CASSLGDGSNYGYTF
TGCGCCAGCAGCTTGGGGGACGGATCTAACTATGGCTACACCTTC
>.|TRBV29-1|TRBJ1-1|.
CSPRIRFPPPNTEAFF
TGCAGCCCGAGAATAAGATTTCCCCCTCCGAACACTGAAGCTTTCTTT
>many|TRBV25-1|TRBJ2-1|.
CASSPRGLDSYNEQFF
TGTGCCAGCAGTCCCCGGGGCTTAGACTCCTACAATGAGCAGTTCTTC
>.|TRBV11-2|TRBJ2-7|.
CASSLGVGAREQYF
TGTGCCAGCAGCTTAGGTGTGGGGGCCCGCGAGCAGTACTTC
>many|TRBV5-6|TRBJ1-1|TRBD1
CASSRTYGTQGTEAFF
TGTGCCAGCAGCCGGACTTACGGGACACAGGGGACTGAAGCTTTCTTT
>many|TRBV10-3|TRBJ2-3|TRBD1
CAISPGTGITDTQYF
TGTGCCATCAGTCCCGGGACAGGCATCACAGATACGCAGTATTTT
>few|TRBV10-2|TRBJ2-7|TRBD2
CASSGLIEAGLYEQYF
TGCGCCAGCAGCGGCCTGATAGAAGCGGGACTATACGAGCAGTACTTC